The rows below give T cell receptor beta chains drawn from one sample of a study of control samples from healthy donors and cancer patients. The assay was immunoSEQ multiplex PCR, and TCRdb's table has in-frame clones only and misses some. The top ten clones hold 7.5% to 8% of a sample with around 85,000 clones, roughly 91% of them seen once. Sequencing was done on a sample of blood. Every receptor here comes from a woman aged 55-69 years in good health. The CDR3 runs from the conserved cysteine through the conserved F or W.

>TRBV12-3/TRBV12-4|TRBJ2-7
CASCFRVWAEQYF
>TRBV7-2|TRBJ1-1
CASSLGSGYTEAFF
>TRBV12-3/TRBV12-4|TRBJ1-5
CASSSRSDQPQHF
>TRBV6-6|TRBJ2-3
CASTPRRTDTQYF
>TRBV10-3|TRBJ1-4
CATTRDLNEKLFF
>TRBV19|TRBJ1-5
CASSITGPFNQPQHF
>TRBV15|TRBJ1-4
CATSRQGGLRVEKLFF
>TRBV11-3|TRBJ2-1
CASSQRLAYNEQFF
>TRBV15|TRBJ1-2
CATSRGQGDDGYTF
>TRBV5-1|TRBJ2-6
CASSWGPPGANVLTF
>TRBV7-9|TRBJ1-1
CASSFSGSNTEAFF
>TRBV2|TRBJ2-3
CASTQGLAGGPGDTQYF
>TRBV5-1|TRBJ2-5
CASSLVQGGQETQYF
>TRBV7-2|TRBJ2-5
CASSKDRVNPQYF
>TRBV29-1|TRBJ2-5
CSASRTGAETQYF
>TRBV18|TRBJ2-4
CASSPVPGQKNIQYF
>TRBV4-1|TRBJ2-3
CASSQEGRGNTDTQYF
>TRBV27|TRBJ1-6
CASSLAMAHSPLHF
>TRBV9|TRBJ1-2
CASSSPAANYGYTF
>TRBV9|TRBJ1-2
CASNSLGTEDYGYTF
>TRBV15|TRBJ2-3
CATSTGTSGGADTQYF
>TRBV6-6|TRBJ2-5
CASSYSNQETQYF
>TRBV13|TRBJ2-2
CASSLNGGTGELFF
>TRBV25-1|TRBJ1-2
CASSPGTGNYGYTF
>TRBV6-1|TRBJ2-5
CASSEEGIETQYF
>TRBV19|TRBJ2-5
CASSERTGQGWETQYF
>TRBV12-3/TRBV12-4|TRBJ1-2
CASSDRGYGYTF
>TRBV27|TRBJ2-7
CASSLKRQGSYEQYF
>TRBV7-9|TRBJ2-7
CASSFSSAGHEQYF
>TRBV19|TRBJ2-3
CASSTTSGGITDTQYF
>TRBV4-2|TRBJ2-7
CASSQEAVTYEQYF
>TRBV6-1|TRBJ1-4
CASRESVWGQNEKLFF
>TRBV25-1|TRBJ2-1
CASRSGQGNNEQFF
>TRBV28|TRBJ2-7
CASSFPRGGLSEQYF
>TRBV4-3|TRBJ1-1
CASAIGQGYTEAFF
>TRBV2|TRBJ2-7
CASSALSEQYF
>TRBV11-3|TRBJ2-1
CASSHKGQGVNEQFF
>TRBV29-1|TRBJ2-3
CSAQGTFSGADTQYF
>TRBV11-3|TRBJ1-1
CASSRGVTEAFF
>TRBV13|TRBJ2-7
CASSLGRGRRGSSYEQYF
>TRBV5-1|TRBJ1-2
CASSLPDAANYGYTF
>TRBV5-1|TRBJ1-1
CASSETTRSVTEAFF
>TRBV2|TRBJ1-1
CASSERGLTEAFF
>TRBV19|TRBJ1-2
CASSRQGAVGGYTF
>TRBV13|TRBJ2-7
CASSLTSSSYEQYF
>TRBV5-1|TRBJ2-2
CASSLNSGVTGELFF
>TRBV19|TRBJ1-5
CASSDQTGEPQHF
>TRBV3-1/TRBV3-2|TRBJ2-3
CASSQETSGTDTQYF
>TRBV2|TRBJ1-2
CASGMGGYGYTF
>TRBV5-1|TRBJ2-3
CASTQRDREGTDTQYF
>TRBV27|TRBJ2-3
CASSLDRGGTDTQYF
>TRBV6-6|TRBJ2-7
CASSYTQGGIYEQYF
>TRBV19|TRBJ2-7
CASSTAGTGGGEQYF